The following is a T cell receptor (beta chain) sequence with its context. What it binds is unknown. Alongside a J-beta primer mix, a sample-barcoded 5' primer served in a second PCR lasting about 7 to 12 cycles. The template-switch adaptor was a 5' adaptor with 12 random nucleotides. It tagged each cDNA molecule. Using its own MiXCR run on the 5' RACE reads, TCRdb lists one record per CDR3 protein. The sample carries about 1,400,000 distinct CDR3 sequences, approximately 60% recorded once. These data originate in a study of blood T cells in healthy people across ages. CDR1 and CDR2 (germline): SGHTA, FQGNSA. The CDR3 spans 16 residues. The V end lost 1 base, the J end lost 4 bases, and 14 bases lay between the germline ends. Broader study findings: As age increased, TCR beta diversity per million T cells fell in a roughly linear fashion. PBMCs were not sorted, which prevented a conclusive comparison of naive versus antigen-experienced cells.

J is TRBJ1-5 and V is TRBV7-2, with D possibly matching TRBD1 (5 bases). Sequenced input: blood. The sequence was collected from a man in his late teens or twenties in good health. In nucleotides, the CDR3 is TGTGCCAGCAGCTTAGGGCCCGGGGGAGGTAATCAGCCCCAGCATTTT. As protein: CASSLGPGGGNQPQHF. Variable domain in full (rest from reference TRBV7-2 and TRBJ1-5): GAGVSQSPSNKVTEKGKDVELRCDPISGHTALYWYRQSLGQGLEFLIYFQGNSAPDKSGLPSDRFSAERTGGSVSTLTIQRTQQEDSAVYLCASSLGPGGGNQPQHFGDGTRLSIL.